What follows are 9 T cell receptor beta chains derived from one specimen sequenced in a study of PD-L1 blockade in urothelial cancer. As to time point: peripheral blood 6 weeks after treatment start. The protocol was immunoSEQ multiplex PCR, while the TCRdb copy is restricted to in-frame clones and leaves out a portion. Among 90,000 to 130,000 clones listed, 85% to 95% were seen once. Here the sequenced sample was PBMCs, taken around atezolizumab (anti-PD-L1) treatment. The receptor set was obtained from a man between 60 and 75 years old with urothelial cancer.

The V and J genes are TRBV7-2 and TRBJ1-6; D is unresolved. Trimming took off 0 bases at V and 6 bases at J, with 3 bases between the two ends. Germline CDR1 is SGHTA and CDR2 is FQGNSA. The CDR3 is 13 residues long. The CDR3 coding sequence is TGTGCCAGCAGCTTAGCCAGTAATTCACCCCTCCACTTT. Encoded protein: CASSLASNSPLHF.

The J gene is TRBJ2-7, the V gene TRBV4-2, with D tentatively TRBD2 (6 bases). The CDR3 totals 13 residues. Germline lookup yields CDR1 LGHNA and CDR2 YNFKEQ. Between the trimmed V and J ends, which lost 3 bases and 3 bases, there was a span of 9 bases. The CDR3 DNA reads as TGTGCCAGCAGCCAGGGGGGTGGCTACGAGCAGTACTTC. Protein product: CASSQGGGYEQYF.

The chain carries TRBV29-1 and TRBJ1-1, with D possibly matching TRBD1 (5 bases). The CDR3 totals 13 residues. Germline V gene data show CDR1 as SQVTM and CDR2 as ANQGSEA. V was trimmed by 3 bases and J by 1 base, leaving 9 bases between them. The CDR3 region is CSVDRQSNTEAFF. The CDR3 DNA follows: TGCAGCGTTGATAGACAGTCGAACACTGAAGCTTTCTTT.

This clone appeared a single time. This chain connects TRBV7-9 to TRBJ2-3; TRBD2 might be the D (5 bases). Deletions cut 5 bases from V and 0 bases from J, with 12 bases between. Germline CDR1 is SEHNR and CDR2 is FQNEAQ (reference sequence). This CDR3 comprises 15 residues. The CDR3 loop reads CASSKGASSTDTQYF. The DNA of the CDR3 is TGTGCCAGCAGCAAGGGAGCCTCTAGCACAGATACGCAGTATTTT.

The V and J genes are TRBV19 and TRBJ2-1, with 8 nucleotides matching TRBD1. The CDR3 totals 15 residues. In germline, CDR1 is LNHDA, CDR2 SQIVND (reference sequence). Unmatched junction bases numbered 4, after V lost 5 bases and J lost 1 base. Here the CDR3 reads CASSVGTGSYNEQFF. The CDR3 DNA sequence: TGTGCCAGTAGTGTGGGGACAGGTTCCTACAATGAGCAGTTCTTC.

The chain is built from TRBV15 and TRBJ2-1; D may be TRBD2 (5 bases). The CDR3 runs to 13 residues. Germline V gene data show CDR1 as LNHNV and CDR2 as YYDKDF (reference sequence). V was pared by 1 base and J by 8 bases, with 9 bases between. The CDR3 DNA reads TGTGCCACCAGCAGAGTGGGCGGGCATGAGCAGTTCTTC. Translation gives CATSRVGGHEQFF.

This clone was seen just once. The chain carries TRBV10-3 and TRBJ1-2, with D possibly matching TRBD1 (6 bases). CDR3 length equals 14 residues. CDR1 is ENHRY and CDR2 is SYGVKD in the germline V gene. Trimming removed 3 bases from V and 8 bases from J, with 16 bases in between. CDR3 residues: CAISDFGGLGGYTF. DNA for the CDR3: TGTGCCATCAGTGACTTCGGGGGGCTTGGAGGCTACACCTTC.

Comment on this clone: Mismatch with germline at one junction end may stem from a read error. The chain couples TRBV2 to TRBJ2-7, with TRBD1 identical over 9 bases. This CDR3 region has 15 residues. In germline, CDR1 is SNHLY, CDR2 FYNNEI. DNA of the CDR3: TGTGCCAGCAGTGATGGGGGACAGGGTATCAACCGAAGCAACTTC. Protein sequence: CASSDGGQGINRSNF.

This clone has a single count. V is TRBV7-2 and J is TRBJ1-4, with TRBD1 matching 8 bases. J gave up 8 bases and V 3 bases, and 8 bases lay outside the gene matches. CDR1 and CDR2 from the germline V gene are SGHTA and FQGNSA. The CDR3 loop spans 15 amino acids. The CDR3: CASSLRQGIGEKLFF. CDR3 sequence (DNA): TGTGCCAGCAGCTTGAGACAGGGGATTGGAGAAAAACTGTTTTTT.